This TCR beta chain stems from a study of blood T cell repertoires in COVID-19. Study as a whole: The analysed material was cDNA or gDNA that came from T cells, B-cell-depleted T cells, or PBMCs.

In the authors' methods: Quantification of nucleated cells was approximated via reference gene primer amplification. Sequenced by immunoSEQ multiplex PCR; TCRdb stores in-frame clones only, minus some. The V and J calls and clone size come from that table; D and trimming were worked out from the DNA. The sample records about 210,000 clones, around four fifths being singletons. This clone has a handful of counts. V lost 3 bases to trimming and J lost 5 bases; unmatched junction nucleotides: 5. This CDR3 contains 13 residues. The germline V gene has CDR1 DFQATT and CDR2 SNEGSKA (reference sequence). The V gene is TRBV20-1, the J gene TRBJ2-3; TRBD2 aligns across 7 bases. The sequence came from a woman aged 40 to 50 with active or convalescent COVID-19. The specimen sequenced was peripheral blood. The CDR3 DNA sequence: TGCAGTGCTAGTGCGGGGGAAGGAGATACGCAGTATTTT. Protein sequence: CSASAGEGDTQYF.